Many counts were recorded for the clone carrying this T cell receptor beta chain. Antigen unknown. CDR1 is MRHNA, CDR2 SNTAGT, per germline. V lost 5 bases, J lost 1 base, and 11 bases lay in between. This CDR3 has 14 residues. Attachment of unique molecular identifiers to individual cDNA molecules was performed. One entry per CDR3 protein, called by TCRdb with MiXCR from the 5' RACE reads. The data hold 65,000 to 75,000 distinct CDR3 sequences, with around 4.2% observed a single time. The sample belongs to a study of early T cells in non-severe SARS-CoV-2 infection. Study-wide background: The chains were unpaired, and the sequenced material was bulk RNA from unsorted whole blood. Study-wide results and limits: Anti-spike CD8 responses were favored by VDJdb matching, which missed private and CD4 specificities.

This specimen was whole blood, taken at baseline. The V call is TRBV6-4, the J call TRBJ1-1; perhaps TRBD1 as D (5 bases). The origin of this receptor is an adult who was a healthcare worker with PCR-confirmed SARS-CoV-2 infection or an uninfected control (not recorded which). The donor label of this sample is uncertain. CDR3 coding DNA: TGTGCCAGCAGTCCGAGCCAGGGGAACACTGAAGCTTTCTTT. Its translation is CASSPSQGNTEAFF.